This T cell receptor (beta chain) was sequenced for a study of blood T cell repertoires in COVID-19. Turning to the study itself: COVID-19 samples from acute and convalescent phases originated in the United States, Italy and Spain. T cells, B-cell-depleted T cells, or PBMCs supplied cDNA or gDNA.

Original handling: Scientists estimated how many nucleated cells there were by amplifying reference gene primers. Sequencing was performed with immunoSEQ multiplex PCR; in TCRdb, only in-frame clones are kept and a portion is missing. V and J calls and clone size come straight from that table; D and trimming were deduced from the DNA. The sample has approximately 190,000 clones; around 83% are singletons. The ends lost 0 bases at V and 6 bases at J; junction bases unmatched: 7. Germline values: CDR1 SGHRS, CDR2 YFSETQ. CDR3 size: 16 residues. The sequence was obtained from a woman aged 40-49 years with acute or convalescent COVID-19. The J gene is TRBJ2-3, the V gene TRBV5-1; TRBD2 agrees at 10 bases. The sample taken for sequencing was peripheral blood. CDR3 residues: CASSLALAGGGDTQYF. The DNA for the CDR3 is TGCGCCAGCAGCTTGGCGTTAGCGGGAGGCGGGGATACGCAGTATTTT.